This T cell receptor beta chain was profiled in a study of OX40 agonist ivuxolimab in advanced cancers. About the research overall: As their treatment, patients were administered ivuxolimab, an agonistic anti-OX40 (CD134) antibody. Study-level findings and limits: Partial responders receiving 0.1-3.0 mg/kg showed among the lowest clonal expansion.

Some clones are missing from TCRdb's copy, which holds only in-frame ones; the method was immunoSEQ multiplex PCR. The sample lists tens of thousands of clones; 83% were seen once. This clone was seen ten or more times. No antigen is known for it. One end of the junction is discordant with germline, which a read error may explain. Additional DNA sequences in this sample encode the identical CDR3. The germline V gene encodes CDR1 SGHRS and CDR2 YFSETQ. The CDR3 sequence is 14 residues long. Individuals having autoimmune disease history or systemic immunosuppression were not enrolled. This sequence joins TRBV5-1 and TRBJ1-5; D may be TRBD1 (5 bases). This receptor was obtained from an adult with an advanced solid tumor such as melanoma, head and neck, liver or kidney cancer. The material was CD4+ or CD8+ T cells sorted from blood, obtained in a trial of the OX40 agonist ivuxolimab. The CDR3: CASSLAGDGQPQHF. The DNA for the CDR3 is TGTGCCAGCAGCTTGGCCGGGGACGGTCAGCCCCAGCATTTT.